The clone carrying this T cell receptor beta chain was recorded at least ten times. CDR3 size: 15 residues. Germline V gene lookup returns CDR1 SGDLS and CDR2 YYNGEE. The V segment lost 3 bases and the J segment 4 bases; nucleotides outside the gene matches: 8. The source of the sample is a study of CD8 T cells in ankylosing spondylitis. TCRdb independently ran MiXCR on the 5' RACE reads; one entry per CDR3 protein. The sample has 40,000 to 50,000 distinct CDR3 sequences, less than 3% seen once. This TCR was sampled from a male donor with ankylosing spondylitis or in good health (not recorded which). The chain carries TRBV9 and TRBJ2-3, with TRBD2 matching 7 bases. Sequencing used blood, either unsorted or a sorted T cell fraction (not recorded which). Here the CDR3 DNA reads TGTGCCAGCAGCGCCTCGGGAGGTTGGGCAGATACGCAGTATTTT. Its translation is CASSASGGWADTQYF.